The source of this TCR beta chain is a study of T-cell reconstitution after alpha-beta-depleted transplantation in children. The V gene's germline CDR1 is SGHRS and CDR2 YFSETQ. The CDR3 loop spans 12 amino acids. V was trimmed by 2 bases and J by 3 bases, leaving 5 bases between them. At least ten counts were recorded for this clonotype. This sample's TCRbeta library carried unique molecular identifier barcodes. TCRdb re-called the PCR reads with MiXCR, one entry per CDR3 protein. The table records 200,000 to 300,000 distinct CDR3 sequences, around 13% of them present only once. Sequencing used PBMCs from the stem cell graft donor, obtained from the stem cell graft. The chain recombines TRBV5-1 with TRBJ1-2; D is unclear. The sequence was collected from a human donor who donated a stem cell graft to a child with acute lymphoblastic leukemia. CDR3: CASSLTDYGYTF. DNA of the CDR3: TGCGCCAGCAGCTTAACCGACTATGGCTACACCTTC.